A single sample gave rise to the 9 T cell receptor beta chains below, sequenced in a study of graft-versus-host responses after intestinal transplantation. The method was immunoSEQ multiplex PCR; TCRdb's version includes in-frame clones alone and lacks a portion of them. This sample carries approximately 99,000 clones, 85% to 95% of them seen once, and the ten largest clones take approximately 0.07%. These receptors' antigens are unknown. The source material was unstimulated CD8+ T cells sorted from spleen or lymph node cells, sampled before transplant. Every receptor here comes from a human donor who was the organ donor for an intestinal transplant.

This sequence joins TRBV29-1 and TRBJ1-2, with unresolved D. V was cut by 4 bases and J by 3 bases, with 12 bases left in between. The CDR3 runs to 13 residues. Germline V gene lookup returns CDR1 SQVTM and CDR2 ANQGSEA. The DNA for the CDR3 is TGCAGCGTTGTGCGAACCGACTACTATGGCTACACCTTC. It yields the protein CSVVRTDYYGYTF. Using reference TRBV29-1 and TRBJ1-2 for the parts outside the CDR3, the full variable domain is SAVISQKPSRDICQRGTSLTIQCQVDSQVTMMFWYRQQPGQSLTLIATANQGSEATYESGFVIDKFPISRPNLTFSTLTVSNMSPEDSSIYLCSVVRTDYYGYTFGSGTRLTVV.

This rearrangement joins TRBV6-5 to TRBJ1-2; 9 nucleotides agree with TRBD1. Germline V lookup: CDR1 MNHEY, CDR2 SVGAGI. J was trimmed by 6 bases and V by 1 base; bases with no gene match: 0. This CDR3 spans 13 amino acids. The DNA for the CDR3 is TGTGCCAGCAGTTACTGGACAGGGGATGGCTACACCTTC. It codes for CASSYWTGDGYTF.

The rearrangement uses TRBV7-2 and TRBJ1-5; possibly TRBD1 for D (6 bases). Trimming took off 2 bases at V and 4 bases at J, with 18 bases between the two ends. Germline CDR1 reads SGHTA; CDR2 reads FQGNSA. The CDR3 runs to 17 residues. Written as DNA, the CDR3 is TGTGCCAGCAGCTTAATGCGTCTGGGACAACTAAATCAGCCCCAGCATTTT. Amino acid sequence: CASSLMRLGQLNQPQHF. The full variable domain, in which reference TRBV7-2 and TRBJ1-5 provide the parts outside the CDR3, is GAGVSQSPSNKVTEKGKDVELRCDPISGHTALYWYRQSLGQGLEFLIYFQGNSAPDKSGLPSDRFSAERTGGSVSTLTIQRTQQEDSAVYLCASSLMRLGQLNQPQHFGDGTRLSIL.

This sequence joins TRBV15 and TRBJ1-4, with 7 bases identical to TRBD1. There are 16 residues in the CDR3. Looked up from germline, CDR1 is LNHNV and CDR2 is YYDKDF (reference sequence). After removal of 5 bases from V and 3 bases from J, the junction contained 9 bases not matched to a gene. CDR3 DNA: TGTGCCACCAGCTCACACAGGGGATCCTCTAATGAAAAACTGTTTTTT. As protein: CATSSHRGSSNEKLFF. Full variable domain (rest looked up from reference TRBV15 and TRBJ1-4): DAMVIQNPRYQVTQFGKPVTLSCSQTLNHNVMYWYQQKSSQAPKLLFHYYDKDFNNEADTPDNFQSRRPNTSFCFLDIRSPGLGDTAMYLCATSSHRGSSNEKLFFGSGTQLSVL.

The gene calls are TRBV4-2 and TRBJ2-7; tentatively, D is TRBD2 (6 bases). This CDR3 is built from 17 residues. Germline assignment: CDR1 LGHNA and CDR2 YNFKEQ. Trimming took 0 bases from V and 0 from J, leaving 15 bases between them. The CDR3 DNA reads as TGTGCCAGCAGCCAAGATCTTTTTGGCGGGGCCTCCTACGAGCAGTACTTC. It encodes CASSQDLFGGASYEQYF.

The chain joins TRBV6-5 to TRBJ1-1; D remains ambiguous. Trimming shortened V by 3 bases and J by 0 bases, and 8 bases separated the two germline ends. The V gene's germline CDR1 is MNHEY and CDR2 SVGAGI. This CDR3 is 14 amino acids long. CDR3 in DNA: TGTGCCAGCAGTTATCGACACCTGAACACTGAAGCTTTCTTT. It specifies CASSYRHLNTEAFF.

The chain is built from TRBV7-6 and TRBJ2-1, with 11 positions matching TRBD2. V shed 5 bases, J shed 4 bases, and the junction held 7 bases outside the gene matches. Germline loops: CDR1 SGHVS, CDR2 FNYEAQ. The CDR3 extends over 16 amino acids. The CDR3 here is CASSTIGTSGYNEQFF. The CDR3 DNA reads TGTGCCAGCAGCACGATTGGGACTAGCGGATACAATGAGCAGTTCTTC.

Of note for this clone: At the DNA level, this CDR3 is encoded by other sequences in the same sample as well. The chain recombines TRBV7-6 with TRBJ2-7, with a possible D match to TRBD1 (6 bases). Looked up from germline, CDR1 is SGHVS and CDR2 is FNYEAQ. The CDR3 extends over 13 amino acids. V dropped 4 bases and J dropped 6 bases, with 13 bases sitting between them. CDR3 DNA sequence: TGTGCCAGCAGCTCCACAGGGTCCGGCGAGCAGTACTTC. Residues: CASSSTGSGEQYF.

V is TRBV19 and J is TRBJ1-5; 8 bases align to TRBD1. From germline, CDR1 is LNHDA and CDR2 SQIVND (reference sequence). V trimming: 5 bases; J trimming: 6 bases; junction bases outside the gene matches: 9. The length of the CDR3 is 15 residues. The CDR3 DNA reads TGTGCCAGTAGTCCGGGACAGGCAAGCGGTCAGCCCCAGCATTTT. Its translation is CASSPGQASGQPQHF. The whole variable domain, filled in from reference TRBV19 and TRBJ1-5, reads DGGITQSPKYLFRKEGQNVTLSCEQNLNHDAMYWYRQDPGQGLRLIYYSQIVNDFQKGDIAEGYSVSREKKESFPLTVTSAQKNPTAFYLCASSPGQASGQPQHFGDGTRLSIL.